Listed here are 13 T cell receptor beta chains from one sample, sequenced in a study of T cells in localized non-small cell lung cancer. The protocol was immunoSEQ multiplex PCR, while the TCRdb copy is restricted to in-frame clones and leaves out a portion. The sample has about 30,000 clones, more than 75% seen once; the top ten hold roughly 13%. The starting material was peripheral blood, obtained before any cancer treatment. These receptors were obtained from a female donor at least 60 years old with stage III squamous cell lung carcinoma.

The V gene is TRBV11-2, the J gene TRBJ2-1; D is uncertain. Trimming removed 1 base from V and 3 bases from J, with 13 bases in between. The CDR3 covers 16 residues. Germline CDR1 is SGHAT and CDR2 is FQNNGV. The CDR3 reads CASSLGRGSSYNEQFF. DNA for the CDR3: TGTGCCAGCAGCTTAGGGCGTGGTAGTAGCTACAATGAGCAGTTCTTC. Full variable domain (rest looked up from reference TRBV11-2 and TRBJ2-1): EAGVAQSPRYKIIEKRQSVAFWCNPISGHATLYWYQQILGQGPKLLIQFQNNGVVDDSQLPKDRFSAERLKGVDSTLKIQPAKLEDSAVYLCASSLGRGSSYNEQFFGPGTRLTVL.

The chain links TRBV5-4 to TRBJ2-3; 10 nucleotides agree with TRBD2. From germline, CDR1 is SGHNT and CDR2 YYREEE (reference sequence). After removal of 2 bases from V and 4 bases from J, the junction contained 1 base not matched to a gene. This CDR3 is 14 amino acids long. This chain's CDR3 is CASSFSGGADTQYF. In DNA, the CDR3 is TGTGCCAGCAGCTTCAGCGGGGGGGCAGATACGCAGTATTTT.

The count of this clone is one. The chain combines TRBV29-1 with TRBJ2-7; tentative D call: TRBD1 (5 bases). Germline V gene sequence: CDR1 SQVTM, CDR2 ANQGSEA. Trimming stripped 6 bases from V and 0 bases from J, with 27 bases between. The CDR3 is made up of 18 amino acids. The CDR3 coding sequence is TGCAGCGTCCTAAAGTTAGGGGCCAACCAACCCCCCTCCTACGAGCAGTACTTC. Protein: CSVLKLGANQPPSYEQYF.

This chain's CDR3 is CASSRTQGNQYF. The DNA of the CDR3 is TGTGCCAGCAGCCGGACACAGGGCAACCAGTACTTC. The rearrangement links TRBV7-2 to TRBJ2-5; maybe TRBD1 (6 bases). Germline-derived CDR1 and CDR2 are SGHTA and FQGNSA. CDR3 size: 12 residues. Trimming cost V 5 bases and J 10 bases, with 14 bases left between them.

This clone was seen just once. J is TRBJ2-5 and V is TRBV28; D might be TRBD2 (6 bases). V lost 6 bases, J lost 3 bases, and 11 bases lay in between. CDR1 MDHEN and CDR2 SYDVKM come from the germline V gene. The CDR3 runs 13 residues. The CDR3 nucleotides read TGTGCCAGCAGGCCCGGGAGTAAAGAGACCCAGTACTTC. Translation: CASRPGSKETQYF.

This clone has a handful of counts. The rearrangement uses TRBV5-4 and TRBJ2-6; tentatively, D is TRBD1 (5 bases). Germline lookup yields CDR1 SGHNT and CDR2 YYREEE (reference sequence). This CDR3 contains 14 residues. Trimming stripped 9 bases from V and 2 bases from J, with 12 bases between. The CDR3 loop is CATLRGTGANVLTF. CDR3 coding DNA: TGTGCCACCCTAAGGGGAACTGGGGCCAACGTCCTGACTTTC.

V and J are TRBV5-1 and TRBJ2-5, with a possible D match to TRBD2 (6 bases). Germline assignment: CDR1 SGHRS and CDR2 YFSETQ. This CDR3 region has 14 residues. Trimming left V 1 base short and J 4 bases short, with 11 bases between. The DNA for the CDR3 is TGCGCCAGCAGCTTGCGAGGAGCGGGAGAGACCCAGTACTTC. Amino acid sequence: CASSLRGAGETQYF.

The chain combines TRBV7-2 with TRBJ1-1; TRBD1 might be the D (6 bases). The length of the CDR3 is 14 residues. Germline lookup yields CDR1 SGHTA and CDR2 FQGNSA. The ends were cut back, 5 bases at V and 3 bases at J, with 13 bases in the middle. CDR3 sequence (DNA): TGTGCCAGCAGCGTCTACAGGGACTACACTGAAGCTTTCTTT. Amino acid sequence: CASSVYRDYTEAFF.

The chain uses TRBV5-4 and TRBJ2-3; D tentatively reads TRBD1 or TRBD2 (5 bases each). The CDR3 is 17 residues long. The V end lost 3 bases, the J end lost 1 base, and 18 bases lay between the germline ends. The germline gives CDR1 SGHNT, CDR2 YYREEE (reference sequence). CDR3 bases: TGTGCCAGCAGCTCCCGGGACGGCCTGGCGGGCACAGATACGCAGTATTTT. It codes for CASSSRDGLAGTDTQYF.

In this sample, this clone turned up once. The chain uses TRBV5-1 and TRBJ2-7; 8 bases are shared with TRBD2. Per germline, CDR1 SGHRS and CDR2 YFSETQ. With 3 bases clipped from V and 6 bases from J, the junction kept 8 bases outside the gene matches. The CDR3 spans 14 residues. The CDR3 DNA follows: TGCGCCAGCAGCTCGGACGGGGGGGCTGGCGAGCAGTACTTC. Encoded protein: CASSSDGGAGEQYF.

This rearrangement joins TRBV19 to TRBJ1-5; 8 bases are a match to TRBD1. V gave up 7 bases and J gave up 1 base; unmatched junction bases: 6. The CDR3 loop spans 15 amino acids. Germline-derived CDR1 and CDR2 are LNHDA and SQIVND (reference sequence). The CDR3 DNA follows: TGTGCCAGTACCCACGGACAGGGAAGCAATCAGCCCCAGCATTTT. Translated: CASTHGQGSNQPQHF.

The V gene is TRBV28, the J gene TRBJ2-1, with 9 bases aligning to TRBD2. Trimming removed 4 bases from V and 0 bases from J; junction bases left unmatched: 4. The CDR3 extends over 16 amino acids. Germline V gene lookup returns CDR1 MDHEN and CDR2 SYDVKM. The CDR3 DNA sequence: TGTGCCAGCAGTTCCCATAGCGGGGGCTCCTACAATGAGCAGTTCTTC. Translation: CASSSHSGGSYNEQFF.

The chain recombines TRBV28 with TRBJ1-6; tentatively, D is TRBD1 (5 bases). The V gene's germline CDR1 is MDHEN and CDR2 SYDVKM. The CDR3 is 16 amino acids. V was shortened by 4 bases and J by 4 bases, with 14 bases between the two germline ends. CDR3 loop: CASSSSGAPYNSPLHF. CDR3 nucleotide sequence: TGTGCCAGCAGTTCCTCCGGGGCGCCTTATAATTCACCCCTCCACTTT.